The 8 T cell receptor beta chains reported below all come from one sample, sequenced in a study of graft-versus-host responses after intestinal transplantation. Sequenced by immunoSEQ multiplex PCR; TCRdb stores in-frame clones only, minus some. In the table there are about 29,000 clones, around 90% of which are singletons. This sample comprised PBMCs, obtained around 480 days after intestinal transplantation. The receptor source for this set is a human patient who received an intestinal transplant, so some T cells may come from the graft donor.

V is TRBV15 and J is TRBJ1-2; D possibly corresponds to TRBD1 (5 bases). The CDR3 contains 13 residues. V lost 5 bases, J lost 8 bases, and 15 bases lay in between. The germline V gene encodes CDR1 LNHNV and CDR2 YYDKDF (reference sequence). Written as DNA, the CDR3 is TGTGCCACCAGCCTCCCCCAGGGTTTGGGCTACACCTTC. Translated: CATSLPQGLGYTF. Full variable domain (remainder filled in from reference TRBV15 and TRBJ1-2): DAMVIQNPRYQVTQFGKPVTLSCSQTLNHNVMYWYQQKSSQAPKLLFHYYDKDFNNEADTPDNFQSRRPNTSFCFLDIRSPGLGDTAMYLCATSLPQGLGYTFGSGTRLTVV.

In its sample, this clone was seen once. The CDR3 loop is CASNEDRGRGEAFF. CDR3 nucleotides: TGTGCCAGCAACGAGGACAGGGGGCGCGGTGAAGCTTTCTTT. The rearrangement links TRBV2 to TRBJ1-1, with 11 bases matching TRBD1. The CDR3 consists of 14 residues. The J segment lost 7 bases and the V segment lost 7 bases, leaving 8 bases of the junction unmatched. Germline V lookup: CDR1 SNHLY, CDR2 FYNNEI. The full variable domain, completed using reference TRBV2 and TRBJ1-1, is EPEVTQTPSHQVTQMGQEVILRCVPISNHLYFYWYRQILGQKVEFLVSFYNNEISEKSEIFDDQFSVERPDGSNFTLKIRSTKLEDSAMYFCASNEDRGRGEAFFGQGTRLTVV.

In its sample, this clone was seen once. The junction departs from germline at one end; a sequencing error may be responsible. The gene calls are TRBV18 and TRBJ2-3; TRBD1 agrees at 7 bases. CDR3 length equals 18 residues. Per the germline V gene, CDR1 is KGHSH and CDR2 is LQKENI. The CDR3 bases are TGTGCCAGCTCACGAGACAGGGAGAGAGGAGGTCACACAGATACGCAGTGTTTT. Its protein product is CASSRDRERGGHTDTQCF. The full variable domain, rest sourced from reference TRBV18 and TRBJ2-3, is NAGVMQNPRHLVRRRGQEARLRCSPMKGHSHVYWYRQLPEEGLKFMVYLQKENIIDESGMPKERFSAEFPKEGPSILRIQQVVRGDSAAYFCASSRDRERGGHTDTQCFGPGTRLTVL.

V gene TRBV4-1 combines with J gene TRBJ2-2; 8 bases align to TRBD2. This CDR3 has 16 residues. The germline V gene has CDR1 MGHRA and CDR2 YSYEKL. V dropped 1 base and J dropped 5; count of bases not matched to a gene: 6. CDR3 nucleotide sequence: TGCGCCAGCAGCCAAGGGGTAGCGGGACTGACCGGGGAGCTGTTTTTT. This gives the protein CASSQGVAGLTGELFF.

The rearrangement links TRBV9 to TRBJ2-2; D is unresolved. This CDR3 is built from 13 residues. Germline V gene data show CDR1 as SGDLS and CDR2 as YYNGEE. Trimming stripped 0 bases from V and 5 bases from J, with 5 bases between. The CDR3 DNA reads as TGTGCCAGCAGCGTAGTAGGGACCGGGGAGCTGTTTTTT. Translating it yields CASSVVGTGELFF.

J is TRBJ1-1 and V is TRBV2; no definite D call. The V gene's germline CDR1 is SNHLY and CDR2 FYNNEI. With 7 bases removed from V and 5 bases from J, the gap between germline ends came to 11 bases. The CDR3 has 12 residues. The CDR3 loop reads CASTGRRTEAFF. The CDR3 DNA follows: TGTGCCAGCACCGGCAGGCGGACTGAAGCTTTCTTT.

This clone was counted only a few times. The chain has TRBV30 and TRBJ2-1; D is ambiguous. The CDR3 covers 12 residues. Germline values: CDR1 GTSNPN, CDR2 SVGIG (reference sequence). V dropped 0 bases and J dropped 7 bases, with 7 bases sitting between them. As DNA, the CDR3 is TGTGCCTGGAGTGTATCCTTTAATGAGCAGTTCTTC. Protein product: CAWSVSFNEQFF.

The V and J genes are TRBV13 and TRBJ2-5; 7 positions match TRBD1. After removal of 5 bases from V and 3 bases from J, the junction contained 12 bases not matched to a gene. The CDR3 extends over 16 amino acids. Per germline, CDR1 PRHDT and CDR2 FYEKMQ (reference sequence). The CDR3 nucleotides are TGTGCCAGCAGCCACGAAGGACAGGCCCTCGAAGAGACCCAGTACTTC. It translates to CASSHEGQALEETQYF.